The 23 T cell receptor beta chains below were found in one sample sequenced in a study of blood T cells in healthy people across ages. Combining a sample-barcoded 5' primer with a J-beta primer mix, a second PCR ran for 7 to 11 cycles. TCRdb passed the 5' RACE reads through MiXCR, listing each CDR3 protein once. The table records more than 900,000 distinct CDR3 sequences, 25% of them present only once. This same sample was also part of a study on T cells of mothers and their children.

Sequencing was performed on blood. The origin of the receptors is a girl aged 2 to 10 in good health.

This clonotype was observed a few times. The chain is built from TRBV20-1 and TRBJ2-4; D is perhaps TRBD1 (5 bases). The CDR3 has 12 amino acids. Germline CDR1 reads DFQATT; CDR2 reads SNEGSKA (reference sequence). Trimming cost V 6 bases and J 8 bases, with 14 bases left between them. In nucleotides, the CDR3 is TGCAGTGCCCCAAGGGGTACGGACATTCAGTACTTC. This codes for CSAPRGTDIQYF.

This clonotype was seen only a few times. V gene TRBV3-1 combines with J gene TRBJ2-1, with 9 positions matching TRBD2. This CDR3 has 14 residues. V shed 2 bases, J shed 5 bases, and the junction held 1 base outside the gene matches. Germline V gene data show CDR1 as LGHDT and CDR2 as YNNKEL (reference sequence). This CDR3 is CASSQLAGNNEQFF. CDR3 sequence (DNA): TGTGCCAGCAGCCAACTAGCGGGGAACAATGAGCAGTTCTTC.

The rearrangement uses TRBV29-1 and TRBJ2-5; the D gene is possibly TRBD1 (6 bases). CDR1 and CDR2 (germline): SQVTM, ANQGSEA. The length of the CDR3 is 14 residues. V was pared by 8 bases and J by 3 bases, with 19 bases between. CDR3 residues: CSPRTNRDKETQYF. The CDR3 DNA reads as TGCAGCCCACGTACGAACCGGGACAAAGAGACCCAGTACTTC.

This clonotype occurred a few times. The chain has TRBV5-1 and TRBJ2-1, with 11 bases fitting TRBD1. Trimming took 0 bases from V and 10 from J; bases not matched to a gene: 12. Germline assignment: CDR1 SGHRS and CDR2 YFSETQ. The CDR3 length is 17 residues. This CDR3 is CASSLVGVGQGDWEQFF. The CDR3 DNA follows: TGCGCCAGCAGCTTGGTCGGCGTGGGACAGGGGGATTGGGAGCAGTTCTTC. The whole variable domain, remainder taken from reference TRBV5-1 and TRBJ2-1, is KAGVTQTPRYLIKTRGQQVTLSCSPISGHRSVSWYQQTPGQGLQFLFEYFSETQRNKGNFPGRFSGRQFSNSRSEMNVSTLELGDSALYLCASSLVGVGQGDWEQFFGPGTRLTVL.

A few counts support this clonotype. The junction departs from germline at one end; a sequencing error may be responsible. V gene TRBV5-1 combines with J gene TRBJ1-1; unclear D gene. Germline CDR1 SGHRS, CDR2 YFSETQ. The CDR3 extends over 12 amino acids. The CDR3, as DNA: TGCGCCAGCAGCCCAGAGGGTACTGAAGCTTACTTT. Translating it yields CASSPEGTEAYF.

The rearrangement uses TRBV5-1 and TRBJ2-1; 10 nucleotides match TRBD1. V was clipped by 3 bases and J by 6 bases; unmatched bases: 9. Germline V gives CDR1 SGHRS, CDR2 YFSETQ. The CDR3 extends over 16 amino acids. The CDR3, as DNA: TGCGCCAGCAGCTGGGCCGGGACAGGGGAGGCCAATGAGCAGTTCTTC. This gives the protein CASSWAGTGEANEQFF.

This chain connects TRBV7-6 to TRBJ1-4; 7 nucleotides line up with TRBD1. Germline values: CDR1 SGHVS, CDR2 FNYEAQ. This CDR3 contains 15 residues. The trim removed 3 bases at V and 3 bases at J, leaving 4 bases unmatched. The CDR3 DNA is TGTGCCAGCAGCTTCCCGGGACAGCCTAATGAAAAACTGTTTTTT. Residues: CASSFPGQPNEKLFF.

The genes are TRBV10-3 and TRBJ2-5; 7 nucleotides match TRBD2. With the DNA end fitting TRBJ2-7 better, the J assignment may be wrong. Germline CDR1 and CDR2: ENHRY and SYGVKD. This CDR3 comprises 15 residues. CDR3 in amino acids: CAISGYGGGSYEQYF. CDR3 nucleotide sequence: TGTGCCATCAGTGGTTATGGGGGGGGTTCCTACGAGCAGTACTTC.

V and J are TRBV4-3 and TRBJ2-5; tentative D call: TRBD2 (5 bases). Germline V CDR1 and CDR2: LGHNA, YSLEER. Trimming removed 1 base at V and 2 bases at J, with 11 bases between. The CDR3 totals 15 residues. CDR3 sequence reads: CASSQGRGRQETQYF. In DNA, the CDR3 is TGCGCCAGCAGCCAAGGACGGGGAAGACAAGAGACCCAGTACTTC.

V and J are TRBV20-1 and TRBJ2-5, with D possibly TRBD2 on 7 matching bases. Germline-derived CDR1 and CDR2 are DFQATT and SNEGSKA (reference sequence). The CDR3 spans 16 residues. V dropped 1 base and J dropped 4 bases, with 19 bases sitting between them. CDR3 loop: CSARVGGGRSLETQYF. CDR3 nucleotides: TGCAGTGCTAGAGTAGGGGGGGGGAGGAGTTTAGAGACCCAGTACTTC.

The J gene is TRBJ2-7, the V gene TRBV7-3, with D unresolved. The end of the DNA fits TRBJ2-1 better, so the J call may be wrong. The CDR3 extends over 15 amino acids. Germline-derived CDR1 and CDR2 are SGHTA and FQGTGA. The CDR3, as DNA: TGTGCCAGCAGCTTAATATTAGGGATTTACAATGAGCAGTTCTTC. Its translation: CASSLILGIYNEQFF.

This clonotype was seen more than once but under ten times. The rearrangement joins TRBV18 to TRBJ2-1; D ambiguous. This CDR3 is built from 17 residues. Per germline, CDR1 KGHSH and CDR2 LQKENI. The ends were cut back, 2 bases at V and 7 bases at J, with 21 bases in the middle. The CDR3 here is CASSPMKSEVLGNEQFF. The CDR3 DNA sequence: TGTGCCAGCTCACCAATGAAATCAGAGGTGTTAGGGAATGAGCAGTTCTTC.

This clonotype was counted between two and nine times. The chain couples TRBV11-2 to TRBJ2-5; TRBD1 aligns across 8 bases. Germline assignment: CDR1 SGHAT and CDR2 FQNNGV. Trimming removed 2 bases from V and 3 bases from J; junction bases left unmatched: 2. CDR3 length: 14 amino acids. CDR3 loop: CASSLLTGEETQYF. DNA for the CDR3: TGTGCCAGCAGCTTATTGACAGGGGAAGAGACCCAGTACTTC.

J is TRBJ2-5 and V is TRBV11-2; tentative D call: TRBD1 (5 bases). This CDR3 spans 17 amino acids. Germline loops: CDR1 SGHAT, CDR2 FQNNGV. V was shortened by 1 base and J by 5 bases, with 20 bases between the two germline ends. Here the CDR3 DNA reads TGTGCCAGCAGCTTAGGATTGGGGCTACGAGACGGTGAGACCCAGTACTTC. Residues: CASSLGLGLRDGETQYF.

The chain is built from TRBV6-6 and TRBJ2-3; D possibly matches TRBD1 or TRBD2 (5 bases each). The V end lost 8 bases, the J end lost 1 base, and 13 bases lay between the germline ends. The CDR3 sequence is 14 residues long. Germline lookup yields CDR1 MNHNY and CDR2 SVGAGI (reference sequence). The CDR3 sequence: CASVGGVRTDTQYF. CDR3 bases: TGTGCCAGCGTTGGGGGAGTGCGCACAGATACGCAGTATTTT.

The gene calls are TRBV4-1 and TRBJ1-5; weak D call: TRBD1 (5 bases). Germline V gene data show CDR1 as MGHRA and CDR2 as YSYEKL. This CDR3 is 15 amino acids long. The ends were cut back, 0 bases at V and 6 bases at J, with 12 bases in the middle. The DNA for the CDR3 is TGCGCCAGCAGCCAAGATGGGACCCTAGGTCAGCCCCAGCATTTT. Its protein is CASSQDGTLGQPQHF.

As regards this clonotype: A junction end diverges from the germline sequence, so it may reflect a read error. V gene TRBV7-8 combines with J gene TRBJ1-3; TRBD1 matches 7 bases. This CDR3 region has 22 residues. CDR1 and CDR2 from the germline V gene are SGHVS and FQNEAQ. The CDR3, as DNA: TGTGCCAGCAGCTTCTCCGAACTTTATCTAATTGGACAGGCTGACTCTGGAAACACCACATATTTT. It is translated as CASSFSELYLIGQADSGNTTYF.

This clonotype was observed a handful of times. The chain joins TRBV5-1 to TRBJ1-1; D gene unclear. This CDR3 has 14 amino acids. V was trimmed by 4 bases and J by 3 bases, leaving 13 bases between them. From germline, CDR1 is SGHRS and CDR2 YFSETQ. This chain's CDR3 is CASSARSGYTEAFF. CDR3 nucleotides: TGCGCCAGCAGCGCGAGAAGTGGGTACACTGAAGCTTTCTTT.

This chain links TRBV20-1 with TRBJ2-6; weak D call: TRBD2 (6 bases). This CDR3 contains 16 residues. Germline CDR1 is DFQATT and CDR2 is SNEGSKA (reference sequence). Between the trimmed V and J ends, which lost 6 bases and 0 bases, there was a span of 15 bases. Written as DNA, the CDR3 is TGCAGTGCCCCCGGGACTCACGTCTCTGGGGCCAACGTCCTGACTTTC. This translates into CSAPGTHVSGANVLTF.

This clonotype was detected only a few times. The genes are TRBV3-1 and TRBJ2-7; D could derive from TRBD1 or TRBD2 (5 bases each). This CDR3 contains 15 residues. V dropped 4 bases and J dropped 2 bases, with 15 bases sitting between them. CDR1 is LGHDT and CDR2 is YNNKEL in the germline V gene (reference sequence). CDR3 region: CASSPLRDGTYEQYF. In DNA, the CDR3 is TGTGCCAGCAGCCCCCTCCGGGACGGAACCTACGAGCAGTACTTC.

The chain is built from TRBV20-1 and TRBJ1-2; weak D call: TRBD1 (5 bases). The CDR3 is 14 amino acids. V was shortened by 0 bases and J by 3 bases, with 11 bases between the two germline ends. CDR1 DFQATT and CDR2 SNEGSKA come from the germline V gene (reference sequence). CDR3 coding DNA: TGCAGTGCTAGAGATTTGGGACGGTACTATGGCTACACCTTC. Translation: CSARDLGRYYGYTF.

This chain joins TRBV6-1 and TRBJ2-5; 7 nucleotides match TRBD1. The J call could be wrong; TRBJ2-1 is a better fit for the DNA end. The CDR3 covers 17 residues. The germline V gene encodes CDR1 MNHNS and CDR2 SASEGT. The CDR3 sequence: CASSGKLWGQLRWEQFF. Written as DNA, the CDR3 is TGTGCCAGCAGTGGTAAACTCTGGGGACAGTTAAGATGGGAGCAGTTCTTC.

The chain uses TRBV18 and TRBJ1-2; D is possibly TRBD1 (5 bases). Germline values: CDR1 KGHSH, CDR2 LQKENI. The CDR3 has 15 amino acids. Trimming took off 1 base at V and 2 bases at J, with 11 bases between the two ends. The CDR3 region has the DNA TGTGCCAGCTCACCACGGGACGGCGGAAACTATGGCTACACCTTC. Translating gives CASSPRDGGNYGYTF.